A selection of T cell receptor beta chains follows, all from one sample in a study of T cell responses to AZD1222 COVID-19 vaccine. Repertoires were generated with immunoSEQ multiplex PCR, while TCRdb's copy carries only in-frame clones and drops some. The sample comprises some 120,000 clones, 80% to 95% of which are singletons, and approximately 1% rests with the top ten. The specimen was peripheral blood, collected on day 0 of AZD1222 vaccination. The receptors here all came from an adult in good health. The CDR3 runs from the conserved cysteine through the conserved F or W. The order of the fields is V gene, J gene, D gene, CDR3 length, clone size, CDR3 DNA, CDR3 protein. The D gene is left open where the match is weak. Not every row has a clone size; where given, it reads once, few, many or a size class.

TRBV7-8	TRBJ2-1	TRBD2	17	-	TGTGCCAGCAGCTCAGGACTAGCGGGAGTACCGAACCGGGAGCAGTTCTTC	CASSSGLAGVPNREQFF
TRBV18	TRBJ1-2	-	15	-	TGTGCCAGCTCACCGGGGTCAGCCGGGGCTGGTGGCTACACCTTC	CASSPGSAGAGGYTF
TRBV2	TRBJ1-2	TRBD1	13	-	TGTGCCAGCAGTCTCGGGACAGGGTATGGCTACACCTTC	CASSLGTGYGYTF
TRBV19	TRBJ1-2	TRBD1	13	-	TGTGCCAGTACCCTGACAGGGGATAGGGGCTACACCTTC	CASTLTGDRGYTF
TRBV4-2	TRBJ2-1	TRBD2	15	-	TGTGCCAGCAGCCAAGATGCTAGCGGGTTCAATGAGCAGTTCTTC	CASSQDASGFNEQFF
TRBV7-8	TRBJ1-6	TRBD1	15	once	TGTGCCAGCAGAGAACATGGGACAGGGGTATCACCCCTCCACTTT	CASREHGTGVSPLHF
TRBV7-6	TRBJ2-7	TRBD2	16	-	TGTGCCAGCAGCTTGAGGGGACTAGCGGCCAACTACGAGCAGTACTTC	CASSLRGLAANYEQYF
TRBV28	TRBJ2-3	-	15	-	TGTGCCAGCAGTCAGGGGGGACCATTCACAGATACGCAGTATTTT	CASSQGGPFTDTQYF
TRBV5-6	TRBJ1-5	-	15	-	TGTGCCAGCAGCTTGGTAGGACAGTGGGGGCAGCCCCAGCATTTT	CASSLVGQWGQPQHF
TRBV14	TRBJ2-3	-	16	-	TGTGCCAGCAGCCGCTTTAGCCCCAAATTGGGAGATACGCAGTATTTT	CASSRFSPKLGDTQYF
TRBV19	TRBJ1-6	-	19	-	TGTGCCAGTTCATTACCCACAGTGCGGGGCGTTCGGAATTATTCACCCCTCCACTTT	CASSLPTVRGVRNYSPLHF
TRBV19	TRBJ2-1	-	13	-	TGTGCCAGTAGTCGGCAGTCGAACAATGAGCAGTTCTTC	CASSRQSNNEQFF
TRBV7-9	TRBJ2-3	-	14	-	TGTGCCAGCAGCCCTAAACGGTGGGCAGATACGCAGTATTTT	CASSPKRWADTQYF
TRBV4-2	TRBJ2-2	TRBD2	17	-	TGTGCCAGCAGCCCCCCCTCTAGCGGGAGTCGGGCCGGGGAGCTGTTTTTT	CASSPPSSGSRAGELFF
TRBV27	TRBJ1-2	TRBD1	15	-	TGTGCCAGCAGTTTCTTGGACAGGATTAACTATGGCTACACCTTC	CASSFLDRINYGYTF
TRBV5-1	TRBJ2-5	TRBD2	16	-	TGCGCCAGCAGCTTGGCCGTAGCGGGAGAGTACGAGACCCAGTACTTC	CASSLAVAGEYETQYF
TRBV4-1	TRBJ2-1	-	17	-	TGCGCCAGCAGCCAAGATTTTTTTCGGCTAGACCACAATGAGCAGTTCTTC	CASSQDFFRLDHNEQFF
TRBV6-5	TRBJ2-1	-	15	-	TGTGCCAGCACCCAATTCGGACGGTTCTACAATGAGCAGTTCTTC	CASTQFGRFYNEQFF
TRBV29-1	TRBJ2-2	-	11	-	TGCAGCGTTCAGACGGGCGGGGAGCTGTTTTTT	CSVQTGGELFF
TRBV19	TRBJ2-3	TRBD2	17	-	TGTGCCAGTAGTATATCTGGACTAGCCCTCTGGGCAGATACGCAGTATTTT	CASSISGLALWADTQYF
TRBV18	TRBJ1-4	TRBD1	15	-	TGTGCCAGCTCACGAAAGACAGGGGAAGTTGAAAAACTGTTTTTT	CASSRKTGEVEKLFF
TRBV5-6	TRBJ2-3	-	15	-	TGTGCCAGCAGCTTGGGTGGACAAGGCCTAGATACGCAGTATTTT	CASSLGGQGLDTQYF
TRBV4-2	TRBJ2-1	-	16	-	TGTGCCAGCAGCTTAACGACCGACACAGCGGCAAACGAGCAGTTCTTC	CASSLTTDTAANEQFF
TRBV11-3	TRBJ2-7	-	13	-	TGTGCCAGCAGCCCGGGTGGAAACGACGAGCAGTACTTC	CASSPGGNDEQYF
TRBV28	TRBJ2-1	TRBD2	13	-	TGTGCCAGCCGTCTAGCGGGAGGCAATGAGCAGTTCTTC	CASRLAGGNEQFF
TRBV29-1	TRBJ2-7	TRBD2	16	-	TGCAGCGTTGAAGGTCTACTAGCGGGAGATAGGTACGAGCAGTACTTC	CSVEGLLAGDRYEQYF
TRBV4-2	TRBJ1-5	-	12	-	TGTGCCAGCAGCCAAGAAAACCAGCCCCAGCATTTT	CASSQENQPQHF
TRBV12-5	TRBJ2-7	-	12	-	TGTGCTAGTGGTACCGCGGGAAACGAGCAGTACTTC	CASGTAGNEQYF
TRBV20-1	TRBJ2-2	-	14	-	TGCAGTGCTAGTCGGGGGCAGAGCACCGGGGAGCTGTTTTTT	CSASRGQSTGELFF
TRBV6-5	TRBJ2-7	TRBD1	16	once	TGTGCCAGCAGTTACTCGAAGGGGGACAGTACCTACGAGCAGTACTTC	CASSYSKGDSTYEQYF
TRBV24-1	TRBJ2-1	-	18	-	TGTGCCACCAGTGATTTGTCCATTGGCCTAGCGACCTCCAATGAGCAGTTCTTC	CATSDLSIGLATSNEQFF
TRBV10-3	TRBJ1-1	TRBD1	16	-	TGTGCCATCAGTGATAGGAACAGGGGGTTTATCCCTGAAGCTTTCTTT	CAISDRNRGFIPEAFF
TRBV19	TRBJ2-1	-	13	-	TGTGCCAGTAGTATTTCTGAGCGTCTGGAGCAGTTCTTC	CASSISERLEQFF
TRBV27	TRBJ1-1	TRBD1	17	-	TGTGCCAGCAGTTTACTAACTACAGGGGGCGTTTACACTGAAGCTTTCTTT	CASSLLTTGGVYTEAFF
TRBV9	TRBJ2-5	-	13	-	TGTGCCAGCAGCGCAGGACTGAGGGAGACCCAGTACTTC	CASSAGLRETQYF
TRBV3-1/TRBV3-2	TRBJ1-3	-	16	-	TGTGCCAGCAGCCCCCGGGCGGTTTTCGACGGAAACACCATATATTTT	CASSPRAVFDGNTIYF
TRBV5-8	TRBJ2-6	TRBD1	16	-	TGTGCCAGCAGCGCTACGAGGACAGGAGTTCACAACGTCCTGACTTTC	CASSATRTGVHNVLTF
TRBV5-1	TRBJ1-5	-	14	-	TGCGCCAGCAGCTTGGCTCCTAGCAATCAGCCCCAGCATTTT	CASSLAPSNQPQHF
TRBV11-3	TRBJ2-1	-	16	-	TGTGCCAGCAGCTCGGGCGGAAATACGGGTTACAATGAGCAGTTCTTC	CASSSGGNTGYNEQFF
TRBV7-3	TRBJ2-1	TRBD1	15	-	TGTGCCAGCAGCCGCCGGACAGGGGCCTACAATGAGCAGTTCTTC	CASSRRTGAYNEQFF
TRBV2	TRBJ2-4	TRBD1	15	few	TGTGCCAGCAGGGAGACAACAGGGGGGTTTGACATTCAGTACTTC	CASRETTGGFDIQYF
TRBV5-1	TRBJ2-5	-	15	-	TGCGCCAGCAGTCGGCGGGCAGGGGCACAAGAGACCCAGTACTTC	CASSRRAGAQETQYF
TRBV18	TRBJ2-1	TRBD2	14	-	TGTGCCAGCTCACCGAGGACTAGACCAATTGAGCAGTTCTTC	CASSPRTRPIEQFF
TRBV7-3	TRBJ1-2	-	14	-	TGTGCCAGCAGCTTGTCACACGGAGACTATGGCTACACCTTC	CASSLSHGDYGYTF
TRBV2	TRBJ1-6	TRBD1	13	-	TGTGCCAGCAGGGGACAGGTTAATTCACCCCTCCACTTT	CASRGQVNSPLHF
TRBV7-2	TRBJ1-5	TRBD1	15	-	TGTGCCAGCAGCTTAGGGGTAGGGGGCGGCCAGCCCCAGCATTTT	CASSLGVGGGQPQHF
TRBV27	TRBJ1-1	-	13	-	TGTGCCACCCACGTGGCGAGTAACACTGAAGCTTTCTTT	CATHVASNTEAFF
TRBV5-1	TRBJ2-2	TRBD1	17	-	TGCGCCCGCAGCCGACGAGGACAGGGGGGATTGGCCGGGGAGCTGTTTTTT	CARSRRGQGGLAGELFF
TRBV7-3	TRBJ1-2	TRBD1	14	-	TGTGCCAGCAGCCGAGGAGGGACAGTCGATGGCTACACCTTC	CASSRGGTVDGYTF
TRBV5-1	TRBJ2-1	-	15	-	TGCGCCAGCAGCTTGGATGGAAGCTCCTACAATGAGCAGTTCTTC	CASSLDGSSYNEQFF
TRBV5-1	TRBJ2-1	TRBD2	12	-	TGCGCCAGCAGCTCGGGACTACGGGAGCAGTTCTTC	CASSSGLREQFF
TRBV30	TRBJ1-2	-	14	once	TGTGCCTGGGTTCGAAGGGGTAGCAGCTATGGCTACACCTTC	CAWVRRGSSYGYTF
TRBV6-1	TRBJ1-2	-	17	-	TGTGCCAGCAGTGAGGAGTTCGGGGGGTTAATCCGGAATGGCTACACCTTC	CASSEEFGGLIRNGYTF
TRBV4-2	TRBJ1-6	-	15	-	TGTGCCAGCAGCCAAGATGTCGGGGGAAGTTCACCCCTCCACTTT	CASSQDVGGSSPLHF
TRBV27	TRBJ2-7	TRBD1	14	few	TGTGCCAGCAGTTTCCGCCAGGGGGCCTACGAGCAGTACTTC	CASSFRQGAYEQYF
TRBV24-1	TRBJ1-2	-	13	-	TGTGCCACCAGTGATTTTCGGGGGAGTGGCTACACCTTC	CATSDFRGSGYTF
TRBV5-1	TRBJ1-1	-	15	-	TGCGCCAGCAGCTTGGCCGGGCAAATGAACACTGAAGCTTTCTTT	CASSLAGQMNTEAFF
TRBV5-5	TRBJ2-7	TRBD2	15	-	TGTGCCAGCAGACGGACTAGCCATGGGCTCGGGGAGCAGTACTTC	CASRRTSHGLGEQYF
TRBV2	TRBJ1-2	-	14	-	TGTGCCAGCAATACCCTGGGGGCTGACTATGGCTACACCTTC	CASNTLGADYGYTF
TRBV28	TRBJ1-2	-	15	-	TGTGCCAGCAGTGATCTTGGGTTGGTTAACTATGGCTACACCTTC	CASSDLGLVNYGYTF